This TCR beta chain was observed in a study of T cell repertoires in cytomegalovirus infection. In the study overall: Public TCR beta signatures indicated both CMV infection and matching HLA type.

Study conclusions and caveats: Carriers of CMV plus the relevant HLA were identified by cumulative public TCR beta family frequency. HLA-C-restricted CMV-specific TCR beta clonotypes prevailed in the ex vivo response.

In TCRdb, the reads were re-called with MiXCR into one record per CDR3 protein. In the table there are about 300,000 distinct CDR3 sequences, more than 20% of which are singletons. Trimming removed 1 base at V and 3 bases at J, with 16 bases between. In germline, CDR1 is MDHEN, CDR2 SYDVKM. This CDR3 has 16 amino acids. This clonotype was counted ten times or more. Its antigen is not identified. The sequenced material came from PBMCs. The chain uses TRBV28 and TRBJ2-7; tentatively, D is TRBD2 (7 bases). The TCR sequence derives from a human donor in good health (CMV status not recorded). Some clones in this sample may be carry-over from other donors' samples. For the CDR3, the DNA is TGTGCCAGCAGTTTATCTGGGGGGGGCGGTGTCTACGAGCAGTACTTC. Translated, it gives CASSLSGGGGVYEQYF.